This TCR beta chain was sequenced during a study of T-cell memory formation after mild COVID-19. The TCR alpha and TCR beta cDNA libraries, bearing sample barcodes and UMIs, were generated by 5'RACE using constant-segment primers. MiXCR, applied by TCRdb to the 5' RACE reads, yields one record per CDR3 protein. The sample yields 250,000 to 350,000 distinct CDR3 sequences, less than 20% seen once. The V gene's germline CDR1 is MNHEY and CDR2 SVGAGI. J was trimmed by 6 bases and V by 2 bases; bases with no gene match: 4. The CDR3 covers 15 residues. What was sequenced was PBMCs or a T cell subset sorted from them (not recorded which). The sequence derives from a man in his late teens or twenties who had mild COVID-19 (a few samples of this study predate the infection). Cell type and time point are not known. This sequence joins TRBV6-5 and TRBJ2-1; 10 bases agree with TRBD1. The DNA for the CDR3 is TGTGCCAGCAGTTACAAGGACAGGGGGGCCAATGAGCAGTTCTTC. It codes for CASSYKDRGANEQFF.